The next 20 T cell receptor beta chains were all read from a single sample in a study of T cells in Graves' hyperthyroidism and ophthalmopathy. Using RNA transcripts as the source, TCR beta CDR3 regions were amplified. A set of HTBI primers served as the primers for a first-round RT-PCR of the TCR CDR3. A single record per CDR3 protein comes from TCRdb applying MiXCR to the multiplex PCR reads. The sample contains under 800,000 distinct CDR3 sequences, approximately 14% of which appear only once. Sequences were obtained from blood. These receptors came from a woman aged 18-29 years with Graves' hyperthyroidism.

This chain connects TRBV15 to TRBJ2-1; D call uncertain. The CDR3 loop spans 15 amino acids. Trimming cost V 3 bases and J 6 bases, with 15 bases left between them. CDR1 is LNHNV and CDR2 is YYDKDF in the germline V gene (reference sequence). CDR3 DNA: TGTGCCACCAGCAGCCCCTCCCCGGGTCGCAATGAGCAGTTCTTC. Amino acids: CATSSPSPGRNEQFF.

This clonotype appeared a few times. The CDR3 region has the DNA TGCAGCGTTGAAGGCCTGGAGAGGAGTGGCAATGAGCAGTTCTTC. Translating it yields CSVEGLERSGNEQFF. This chain joins TRBV29-1 and TRBJ2-1; no clear D gene. The CDR3 consists of 15 residues. Trimming removed 1 base from V and 6 bases from J, with 16 bases in between. Per germline, CDR1 SQVTM and CDR2 ANQGSEA.

V and J are TRBV7-2 and TRBJ2-1; 14 bases match TRBD2. Germline V lookup: CDR1 SGHTA, CDR2 FQGNSA. This CDR3 region has 17 residues. The V and J ends lost 6 bases and 0 bases, in that order; junction bases with no gene match: 4. This CDR3 is CASRTGLAGDSYNEQFF. The CDR3 DNA is TGTGCCAGCAGAACGGGACTAGCGGGGGACTCCTACAATGAGCAGTTCTTC. Looking up the rest from reference TRBV7-2 and TRBJ2-1 gives the full variable domain: GAGVSQSPSNKVTEKGKDVELRCDPISGHTALYWYRQSLGQGLEFLIYFQGNSAPDKSGLPSDRFSAERTGGSVSTLTIQRTQQEDSAVYLCASRTGLAGDSYNEQFFGPGTRLTVL.

About this clonotype itself: One base away lies a much larger clone, so this may be a sequencing read error. The chain recombines TRBV5-1 with TRBJ2-1, with D perhaps being TRBD1 or TRBD2 (6 bases each). Germline lookup yields CDR1 SGHRS and CDR2 YFSETQ. The CDR3 runs 13 residues. DNA for the CDR3: TGCGCCAGCAGCTGGGGGCGGGACAATGAGCAGCTCTTC. Its translation: CASSWGRDNEQLF.

This clonotype was found a few times. V is TRBV19 and J is TRBJ1-2; no clear D. The CDR3 contains 13 residues. Germline V gene lookup returns CDR1 LNHDA and CDR2 SQIVND (reference sequence). V gave up 3 bases and J gave up 1 base, with 6 bases separating them. CDR3 amino acids: CASSIWGNYGYTF. Written as DNA, the CDR3 is TGTGCCAGTAGTATTTGGGGTAACTATGGCTACACCTTC.

The V gene is TRBV7-2, the J gene TRBJ2-3; TRBD1 matches at 10 bases. In germline, CDR1 is SGHTA, CDR2 FQGNSA. The CDR3 spans 12 residues. The trim removed 4 bases at V and 10 bases at J, leaving 2 bases unmatched. The CDR3 loop is CASSWGQGPQYF. The DNA for the CDR3 is TGTGCCAGCAGCTGGGGACAGGGGCCGCAGTATTTT.

This clonotype was recorded at least ten times. V and J are TRBV7-9 and TRBJ1-2, with a weak D call TRBD1 (6 bases). CDR1 and CDR2 (germline): SEHNR, FQNEAQ (reference sequence). The CDR3 has 15 residues. V was trimmed by 5 bases and J by 2 bases, leaving 15 bases between them. CDR3 coding DNA: TGTGCCAGCAGCCCATCGACAGGACCCAACTATGGCTACACCTTC. This sequence encodes CASSPSTGPNYGYTF.

This clonotype was detected only a few times. This chain uses TRBV12-3 or TRBV12-4 with TRBJ2-1; D assignment may be TRBD1 or TRBD2 (5 bases each). Trimming stripped 2 bases from V and 4 bases from J, with 12 bases between. This CDR3 is built from 15 residues. DNA of the CDR3: TGTGCCAGCAGTTTATCGGGACCCGCGTACAATGAGCAGTTCTTC. Protein product: CASSLSGPAYNEQFF.

The chain uses TRBV29-1 and TRBJ2-3; TRBD1 is a possible D gene (5 bases). This CDR3 is 15 amino acids long. Between the trimmed V and J ends, which lost 6 bases and 10 bases, there was a span of 26 bases. Germline CDR1 SQVTM, CDR2 ANQGSEA. This CDR3 is CSVIQDRLTQIPQYF. In nucleotides, the CDR3 is TGCAGCGTCATACAGGACCGGTTAACACAGATACCGCAGTATTTT.

In this sample, this clonotype turned up many times. This sequence joins TRBV7-9 and TRBJ2-3; D ambiguous. The CDR3 consists of 18 residues. The V and J ends lost 5 bases and 3 bases respectively, with 24 bases between them. From germline, CDR1 is SEHNR and CDR2 FQNEAQ (reference sequence). The CDR3 reads CASSLSTDALTETDTQYF. DNA of the CDR3: TGTGCCAGCAGCCTCTCGACCGACGCGCTGACCGAGACAGATACGCAGTATTTT.

This clonotype has only a few counts. The J gene is TRBJ2-7, the V gene TRBV20-1, with 9 bases lining up with TRBD2. J gave up 2 bases and V 6 bases, and 5 bases lay outside the gene matches. This CDR3 comprises 13 residues. CDR1 and CDR2 from the germline V gene are DFQATT and SNEGSKA (reference sequence). CDR3 bases: TGCAGTGCGGCTAGCGGGACCACCTACGAGCAGTACTTC. This gives the protein CSAASGTTYEQYF.

This clonotype was observed many times. The chain combines TRBV7-2 with TRBJ2-3; D call uncertain. Germline assignment: CDR1 SGHTA and CDR2 FQGNSA. The CDR3 covers 15 residues. V was clipped by 4 bases and J by 0 bases, with 11 bases between them. The CDR3 DNA reads TGTGCCAGCAGCTCCCTGACACCTAGCACAGATACGCAGTATTTT. Amino acids: CASSSLTPSTDTQYF.

This clonotype was counted only a few times. This may stem from a read error, because a much larger clone lies one nucleotide away. The rearrangement uses TRBV11-2 and TRBJ2-7; 11 bases match TRBD2. Per germline, CDR1 SGHAT and CDR2 FQNNGV. The CDR3 has 16 amino acids. The CDR3 loop is CASSFNLAGGPYEQHF. The CDR3 DNA follows: TGTGCCAGCAGCTTCAATCTAGCGGGAGGCCCCTACGAGCAGCACTTC. Drawing the rest from reference TRBV11-2 and TRBJ2-7, the complete variable domain is EAGVAQSPRYKIIEKRQSVAFWCNPISGHATLYWYQQILGQGPKLLIQFQNNGVVDDSQLPKDRFSAERLKGVDSTLKIQPAKLEDSAVYLCASSFNLAGGPYEQHFGPGTRLTVT.

At least ten counts were recorded for this clonotype. V gene TRBV7-9 combines with J gene TRBJ2-3; possibly TRBD2 for D (6 bases). V lost 10 bases to trimming and J lost 1 base, with 15 bases between them. The germline CDR1 and CDR2 sequences are SEHNR and FQNEAQ (reference sequence). The CDR3 has 14 residues. This CDR3 reads CAIWTGDGTDTQYF. The CDR3 nucleotides read TGTGCCATCTGGACGGGGGACGGCACAGATACGCAGTATTTT.

This clonotype has only a few counts. The chain carries TRBV7-3 and TRBJ2-5; 7 bases are a match to TRBD2. The CDR3 is 15 residues long. CDR1 SGHTA and CDR2 FQGTGA come from the germline V gene. Trimming at V came to 5 bases and at J to 5 bases, leaving 11 bases not matched to a gene. The CDR3 DNA reads TGTGCCAGCAGCCCAGCGGGGCTTGGCAAGGAGACCCAGTACTTC. It codes for CASSPAGLGKETQYF.

This clonotype turned up a few times. V and J are TRBV7-2 and TRBJ2-1; D tentatively reads TRBD1 or TRBD2 (6 bases each). Per the germline V gene, CDR1 is SGHTA and CDR2 is FQGNSA. Trimming removed 5 bases from V and 5 bases from J, with 16 bases in between. The CDR3 sequence is 15 residues long. CDR3 coding DNA: TGTGCCAGCAGCAGAGGGGGGACGTCGAACAATGAGCAGTTCTTC. Amino acids: CASSRGGTSNNEQFF.

This chain connects TRBV6-1 to TRBJ2-2; tentative D call: TRBD1 (5 bases). This CDR3 has 13 residues. Trimming pared 6 bases from V and 6 bases from J, leaving 11 bases between. CDR1 MNHNS and CDR2 SASEGT come from the germline V gene. CDR3 protein: CASRVTGSGELFF. CDR3 nucleotide sequence: TGTGCCAGCAGGGTCACAGGTTCCGGGGAGCTGTTTTTT.

The chain combines TRBV3-1 with TRBJ2-7; TRBD1 aligns across 8 bases. After removal of 4 bases from V and 4 bases from J, the junction contained 6 bases not matched to a gene. The CDR3 extends over 14 amino acids. Germline V lookup: CDR1 LGHDT, CDR2 YNNKEL (reference sequence). CDR3 DNA sequence: TGTGCCAGCAGCCCGGGACAGGACTTTTACGAGCAGTACTTC. Amino acid sequence: CASSPGQDFYEQYF.

This clonotype was seen only a few times. The CDR3 protein is CASDTGNTEAFF. DNA of the CDR3: TGTGCCAGCGACACAGGGAACACTGAAGCTTTCTTT. The chain links TRBV28 to TRBJ1-1; D is perhaps TRBD1 (5 bases). Trimming cost V 8 bases and J 1 base, with 8 bases left between them. There are 12 residues in the CDR3. Germline-derived CDR1 and CDR2 are MDHEN and SYDVKM.

The table lists this clonotype with a few counts. The rearrangement links TRBV7-9 to TRBJ2-5, with D possibly matching TRBD1 (6 bases). The CDR3 length is 14 residues. Trimming left V 8 bases short and J 2 bases short, with 15 bases between. The germline gives CDR1 SEHNR, CDR2 FQNEAQ (reference sequence). CDR3 protein: CASGAGRGQETQYF. The CDR3 coding sequence is TGTGCCAGCGGGGCCGGTAGGGGGCAAGAGACCCAGTACTTC.